This section outlines one TCR beta chain sequence together with its context. These data are taken from a study of T cell changes during pregnancy in multiple sclerosis. The CDR3 is 14 amino acids. With V trimmed by 3 bases and J by 1 base, 1 base remained unmatched. Germline V gives CDR1 SNHLY, CDR2 FYNNEI. TCRdb's copy holds only in-frame clones and misses some; the assay was immunoSEQ multiplex PCR. The sample has roughly 39,000 clones; more than 90% are singletons. Sequenced here: CD8+ T cells from peripheral blood mononuclear cells, sampled after pregnancy. The TCR was taken from a female donor with multiple sclerosis, enrolled in a pregnancy study. The chain uses TRBV2 and TRBJ2-5; TRBD1 aligns across 8 bases. The CDR3 reads CASSEDRAQETQYF. CDR3 in DNA: TGTGCCAGCAGTGAGGACAGGGCCCAAGAGACCCAGTACTTC.